Listed below are T cell receptor beta chains from one sample, sequenced in a study of CD8 T cells in cerebrospinal fluid in Alzheimer's disease. TCRdb reprocessed the 10x single-cell sequencing reads and stores each CDR3 protein as one record, lacking DNA. This sample lists about 1,200 distinct CDR3 sequences; its ten largest clones have 8.8%. The specimen sequenced was cerebrospinal fluid. The receptor set was obtained from a human donor in good health. Each CDR3 is given with its conserved first and last residue. Clone size is shown for a subset of rows, as once, few, many or a class of expanded clone.

J	V	size	CDR3
TRBJ2-7	TRBV12-3/TRBV12-4	.	CASSPRLGTYEQYF
TRBJ1-2	TRBV28	medium-sized	CASSSWTGGFYGYTF
TRBJ2-1	TRBV28	medium-sized	CASSLSGFNEQFF
TRBJ2-7	TRBV5-1	medium-sized	CASSLVGTGGEQYF
TRBJ2-3	TRBV24-1	medium-sized	CATSSGTTTDTQYF
TRBJ1-1	TRBV28	.	CASSLGEGTNTEAFF
TRBJ2-5	TRBV6-5	medium-sized	CASSYQAGTSGETQYF
TRBJ2-3	TRBV5-1	medium-sized	CASSLAVFTDTQYF
TRBJ2-2	TRBV9	medium-sized	CASSVNVNGELFF
TRBJ2-2	TRBV7-3	medium-sized	CASSSSGLAGGTNTGELFF
TRBJ2-2	TRBV27	medium-sized	CASSMNTGELFF
TRBJ2-7	TRBV3-1	medium-sized	CASSSRPGLATPGRDEQYF
TRBJ2-1	TRBV5-1	medium-sized	CASTAGTGSYNEQFF
TRBJ2-5	TRBV18	medium-sized	CASSPGQFQETQYF
TRBJ2-7	TRBV5-1	medium-sized	CASSSGQKYEQYF
TRBJ2-2	TRBV20-1	medium-sized	CSARDDRGSHGELFF
TRBJ1-2	TRBV10-3	medium-sized	CAISESWARGEGYTF
TRBJ2-5	TRBV19	medium-sized	CASSWGGSGETQYF